This T cell receptor (beta chain) was sequenced in a study of blood T cell repertoires in COVID-19. Study information: Spain, Italy and the United States supplied samples that represented acute and convalescent COVID-19.

This CDR3 comprises 15 residues. Germline CDR1 reads MNHEY; CDR2 reads SVGEGT. Trimming shortened V by 5 bases and J by 1 base, and 14 bases separated the two germline ends. Repertoires were generated with immunoSEQ multiplex PCR, while TCRdb's copy carries only in-frame clones and drops some. The sample lists a few hundred thousand clones, about 88% occurring once. Participant ages covered roughly 18 to 89 years across 25 or so US areas. Cohorts were based on clinical histories the participants reported. Within 2 weeks before study entry, exposed participants met a COVID-19 case. The TCR was taken from a woman under 30 who had been exposed to COVID-19. V usage is TRBV6-2 or TRBV6-3 and J usage is TRBJ1-1; the D gene is possibly TRBD1 (6 bases). Specimen: PBMCs or T cells enriched from blood (not recorded which). DNA of the CDR3: TGTGCCAGCAGTGCACTCTGGACAGAGAACACTGAAGCTTTCTTT. As protein: CASSALWTENTEAFF.